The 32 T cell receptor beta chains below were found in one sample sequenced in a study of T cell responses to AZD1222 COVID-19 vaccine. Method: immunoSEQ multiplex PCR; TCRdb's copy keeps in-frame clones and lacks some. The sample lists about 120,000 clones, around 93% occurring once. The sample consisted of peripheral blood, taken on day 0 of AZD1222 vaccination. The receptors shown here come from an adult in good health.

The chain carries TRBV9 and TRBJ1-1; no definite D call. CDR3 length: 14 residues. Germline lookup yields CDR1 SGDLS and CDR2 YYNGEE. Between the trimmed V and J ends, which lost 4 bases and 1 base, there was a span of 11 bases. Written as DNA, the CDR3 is TGTGCCAGCAGCCCCACGGGCTCGAACACTGAAGCTTTCTTT. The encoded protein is CASSPTGSNTEAFF. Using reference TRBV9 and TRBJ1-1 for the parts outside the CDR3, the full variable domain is DSGVTQTPKHLITATGQRVTLRCSPRSGDLSVYWYQQSLDQGLQFLIQYYNGEERAKGNILERFSAQQFPDLHSELNLSSLELGDSALYFCASSPTGSNTEAFFGQGTRLTVV.

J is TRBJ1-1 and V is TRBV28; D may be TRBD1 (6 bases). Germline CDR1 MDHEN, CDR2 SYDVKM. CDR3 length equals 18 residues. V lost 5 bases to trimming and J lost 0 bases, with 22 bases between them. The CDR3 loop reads CASSPPAQGVSMNTEAFF. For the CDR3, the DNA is TGTGCCAGCAGTCCCCCCGCACAGGGAGTCTCCATGAACACTGAAGCTTTCTTT.

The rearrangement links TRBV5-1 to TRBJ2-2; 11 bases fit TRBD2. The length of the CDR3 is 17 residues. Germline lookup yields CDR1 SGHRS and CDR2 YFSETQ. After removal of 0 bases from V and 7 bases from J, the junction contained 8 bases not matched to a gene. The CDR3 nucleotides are TGCGCCAGCAGCTTGGCCAGGCTAGCGGGAGGAGGCGGGGAGCTGTTTTTT. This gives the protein CASSLARLAGGGGELFF.

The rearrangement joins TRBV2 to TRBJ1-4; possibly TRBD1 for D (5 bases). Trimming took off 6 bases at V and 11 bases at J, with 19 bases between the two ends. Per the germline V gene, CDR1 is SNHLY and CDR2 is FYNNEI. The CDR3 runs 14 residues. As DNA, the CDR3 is TGTGCCAGCAGCTTGACAGCTACCTCGGAGAAACTGTTTTTT. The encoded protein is CASSLTATSEKLFF.

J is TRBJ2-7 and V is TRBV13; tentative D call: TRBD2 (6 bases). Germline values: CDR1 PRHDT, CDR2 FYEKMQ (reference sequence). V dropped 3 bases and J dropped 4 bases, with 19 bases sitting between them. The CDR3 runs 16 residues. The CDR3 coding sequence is TGTGCCAGCAGCTTTGGGTTTGGGGGAGGAAAATACGAGCAGTACTTC. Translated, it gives CASSFGFGGGKYEQYF.

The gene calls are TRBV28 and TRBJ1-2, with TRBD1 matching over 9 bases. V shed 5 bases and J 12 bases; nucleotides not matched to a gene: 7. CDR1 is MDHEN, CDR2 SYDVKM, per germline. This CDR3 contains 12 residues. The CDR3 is CASSVQGAQDTF. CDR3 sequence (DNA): TGTGCCAGCAGTGTACAGGGGGCGCAGGACACCTTC.

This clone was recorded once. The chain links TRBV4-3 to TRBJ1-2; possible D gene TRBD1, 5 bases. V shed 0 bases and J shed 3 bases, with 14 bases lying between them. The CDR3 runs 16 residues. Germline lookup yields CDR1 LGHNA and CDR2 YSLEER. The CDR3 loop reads CASSQDKGRSHYGYTF. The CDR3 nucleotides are TGCGCCAGCAGCCAAGATAAGGGGAGGTCTCACTATGGCTACACCTTC.

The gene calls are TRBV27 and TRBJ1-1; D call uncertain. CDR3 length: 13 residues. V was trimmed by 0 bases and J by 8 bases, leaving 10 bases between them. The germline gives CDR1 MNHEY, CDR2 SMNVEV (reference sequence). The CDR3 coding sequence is TGTGCCAGCAGTTTATCGATGGGCAGAGAAGCTTTCTTT. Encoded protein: CASSLSMGREAFF.

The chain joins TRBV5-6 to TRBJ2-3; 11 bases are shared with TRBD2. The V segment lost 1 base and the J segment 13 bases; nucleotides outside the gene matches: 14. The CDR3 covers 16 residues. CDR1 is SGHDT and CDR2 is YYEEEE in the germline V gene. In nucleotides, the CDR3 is TGTGCCAGCAGCTTGCTGGTCCTAGCGGGGGGCTACCAGAAGTATTTT. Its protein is CASSLLVLAGGYQKYF. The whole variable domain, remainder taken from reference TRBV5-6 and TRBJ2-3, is DAGVTQSPTHLIKTRGQQVTLRCSPKSGHDTVSWYQQALGQGPQFIFQYYEEEERQRGNFPDRFSGHQFPNYSSELNVNALLLGDSALYLCASSLLVLAGGYQKYFGPGTRLTVL.

CDR3: CASSQTGAYNEQFF. The CDR3 coding sequence is TGTGCCAGCAGCCAGACGGGAGCCTACAATGAGCAGTTCTTC. The V gene is TRBV4-2, the J gene TRBJ2-1; weak D call: TRBD2 (6 bases). The CDR3 loop spans 14 amino acids. Trimming took 3 bases from V and 2 from J, leaving 8 bases between them. Germline-derived CDR1 and CDR2 are LGHNA and YNFKEQ.

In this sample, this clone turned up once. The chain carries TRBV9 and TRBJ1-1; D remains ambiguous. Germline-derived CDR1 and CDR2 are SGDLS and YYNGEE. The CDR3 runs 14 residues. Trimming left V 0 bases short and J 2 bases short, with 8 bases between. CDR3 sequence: CASSVEGLNTEAFF. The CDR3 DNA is TGTGCCAGCAGCGTAGAGGGCTTAAACACTGAAGCTTTCTTT.

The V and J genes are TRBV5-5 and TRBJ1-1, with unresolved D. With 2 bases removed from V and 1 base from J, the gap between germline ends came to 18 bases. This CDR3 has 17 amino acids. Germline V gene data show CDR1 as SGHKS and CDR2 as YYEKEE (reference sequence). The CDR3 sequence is CASSFNPGGSWNTEAFF. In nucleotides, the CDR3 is TGTGCCAGCAGCTTTAATCCGGGCGGGAGTTGGAACACTGAAGCTTTCTTT.

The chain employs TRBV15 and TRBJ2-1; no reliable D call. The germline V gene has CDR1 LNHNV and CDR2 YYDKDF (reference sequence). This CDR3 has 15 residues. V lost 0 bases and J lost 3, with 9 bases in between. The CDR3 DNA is TGTGCCACCAGCAGAGATTTAGGCATCTACAATGAGCAGTTCTTC. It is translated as CATSRDLGIYNEQFF.

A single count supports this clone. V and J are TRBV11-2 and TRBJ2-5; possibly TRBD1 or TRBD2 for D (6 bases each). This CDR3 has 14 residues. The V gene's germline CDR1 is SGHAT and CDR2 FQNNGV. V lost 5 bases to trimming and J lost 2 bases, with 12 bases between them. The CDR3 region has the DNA TGTGCCAGCAGCCCCCCGGGGGCTCAAGAGACCCAGTACTTC. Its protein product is CASSPPGAQETQYF.

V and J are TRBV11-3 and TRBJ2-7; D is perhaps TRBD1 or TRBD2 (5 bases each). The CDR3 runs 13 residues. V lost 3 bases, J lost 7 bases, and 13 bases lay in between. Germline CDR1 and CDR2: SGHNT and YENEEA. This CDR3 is CASSFRLGEEQYF. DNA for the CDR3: TGTGCCAGCAGCTTTCGACTGGGGGAGGAGCAGTACTTC.

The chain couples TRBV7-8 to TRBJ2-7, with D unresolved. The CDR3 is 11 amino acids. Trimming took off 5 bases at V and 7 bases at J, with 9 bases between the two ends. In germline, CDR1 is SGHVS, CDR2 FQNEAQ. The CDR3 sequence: CASSIREEQYF. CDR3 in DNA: TGTGCCAGCAGCATCCGAGAGGAGCAGTACTTC.

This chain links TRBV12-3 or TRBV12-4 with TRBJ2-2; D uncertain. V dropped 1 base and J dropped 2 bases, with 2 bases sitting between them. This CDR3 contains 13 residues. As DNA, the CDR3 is TGTGCCAGCAGTTTAGGTAACACCGGGGAGCTGTTTTTT. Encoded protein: CASSLGNTGELFF.

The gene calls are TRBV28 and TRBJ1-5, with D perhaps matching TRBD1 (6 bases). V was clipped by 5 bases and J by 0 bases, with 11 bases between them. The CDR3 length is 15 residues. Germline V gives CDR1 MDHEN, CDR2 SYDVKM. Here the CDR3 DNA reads TGTGCCAGCAGTCCGACAGGCTATAGCAATCAGCCCCAGCATTTT. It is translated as CASSPTGYSNQPQHF.

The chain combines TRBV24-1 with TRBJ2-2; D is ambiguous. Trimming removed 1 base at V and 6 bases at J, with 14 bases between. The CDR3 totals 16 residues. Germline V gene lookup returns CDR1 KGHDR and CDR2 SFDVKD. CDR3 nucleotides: TGTGCCACCAGTGATTTATCGGGTGGGGTGGCCGGGGAGCTGTTTTTT. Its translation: CATSDLSGGVAGELFF.

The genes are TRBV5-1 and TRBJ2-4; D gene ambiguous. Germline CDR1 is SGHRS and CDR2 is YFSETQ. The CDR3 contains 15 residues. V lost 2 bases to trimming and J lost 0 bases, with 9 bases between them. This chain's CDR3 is CASSFLELAKNIQYF. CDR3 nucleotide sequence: TGCGCCAGCAGCTTCCTGGAACTAGCCAAAAACATTCAGTACTTC.

CDR3 nucleotide sequence: TGTGCCAGCAGCTTAGACCACTCTGGGGCCAACGTCCTGACTTTC. It specifies CASSLDHSGANVLTF. The chain is built from TRBV7-8 and TRBJ2-6, with no clear D. The CDR3 runs to 15 residues. V dropped 1 base and J dropped 0 bases, with 4 bases sitting between them. CDR1 is SGHVS and CDR2 is FQNEAQ in the germline V gene. The whole variable domain, remainder taken from reference TRBV7-8 and TRBJ2-6, is GAGVSQSPRYKVAKRGQDVALRCDPISGHVSLFWYQQALGQGPEFLTYFQNEAQLDKSGLPSDRFFAERPEGSVSTLKIQRTQQEDSAVYLCASSLDHSGANVLTFGAGSRLTVL.

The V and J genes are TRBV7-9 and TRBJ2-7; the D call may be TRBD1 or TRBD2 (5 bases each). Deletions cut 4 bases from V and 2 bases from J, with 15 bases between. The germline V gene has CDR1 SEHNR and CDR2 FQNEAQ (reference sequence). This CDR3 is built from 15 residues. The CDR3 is CASSSWDLATYEQYF. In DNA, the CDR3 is TGTGCCAGCAGCTCCTGGGACCTCGCCACCTACGAGCAGTACTTC.

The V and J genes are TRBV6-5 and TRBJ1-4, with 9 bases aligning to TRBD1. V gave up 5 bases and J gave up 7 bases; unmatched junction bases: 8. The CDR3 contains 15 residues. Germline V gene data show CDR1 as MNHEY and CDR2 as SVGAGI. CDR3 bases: TGTGCCAGCAGTCCCTCGACAGGGGGAAGTGAAAAACTGTTTTTT. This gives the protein CASSPSTGGSEKLFF.

CDR3 in amino acids: CASSLFEQPTGELFF. The CDR3 DNA reads TGTGCCAGCAGCTTATTTGAACAGCCCACCGGGGAGCTGTTTTTT. The chain couples TRBV7-2 to TRBJ2-2, with D unresolved. The V and J ends lost 2 bases and 4 bases respectively, with 11 bases between them. CDR1 SGHTA and CDR2 FQGNSA come from the germline V gene. The CDR3 is made up of 15 amino acids.

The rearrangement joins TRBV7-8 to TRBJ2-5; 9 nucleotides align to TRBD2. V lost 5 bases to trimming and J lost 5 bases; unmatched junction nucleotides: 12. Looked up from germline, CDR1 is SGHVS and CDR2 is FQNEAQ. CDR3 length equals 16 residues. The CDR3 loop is CASSRERGAVGETQYF. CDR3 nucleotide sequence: TGTGCCAGCAGCCGAGAGCGGGGGGCAGTGGGGGAGACCCAGTACTTC.

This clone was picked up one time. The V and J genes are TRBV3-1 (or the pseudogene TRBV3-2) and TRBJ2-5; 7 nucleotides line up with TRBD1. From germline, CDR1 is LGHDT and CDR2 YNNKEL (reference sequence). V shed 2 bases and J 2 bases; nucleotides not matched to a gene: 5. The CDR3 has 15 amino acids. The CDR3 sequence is CASSQRQGLQETQYF. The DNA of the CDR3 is TGTGCCAGCAGCCAACGACAGGGCCTACAAGAGACCCAGTACTTC.

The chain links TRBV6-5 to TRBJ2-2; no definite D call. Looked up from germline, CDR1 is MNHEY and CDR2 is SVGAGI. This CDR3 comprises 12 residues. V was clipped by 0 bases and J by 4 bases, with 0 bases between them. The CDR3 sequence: CASSYSTGELFF. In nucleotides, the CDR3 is TGTGCCAGCAGTTACTCCACCGGGGAGCTGTTTTTT.

CDR3 in DNA: TGTGCCAGCAGCGTAGGGGATACGAGCAATGAGCAGTTCTTC. It translates to CASSVGDTSNEQFF. The chain links TRBV9 to TRBJ2-1; D is ambiguous. The CDR3 sequence is 14 residues long. In germline, CDR1 is SGDLS, CDR2 YYNGEE. The V end lost 0 bases, the J end lost 6 bases, and 10 bases lay between the germline ends. The full variable domain, its missing parts supplied by reference TRBV9 and TRBJ2-1, is DSGVTQTPKHLITATGQRVTLRCSPRSGDLSVYWYQQSLDQGLQFLIQYYNGEERAKGNILERFSAQQFPDLHSELNLSSLELGDSALYFCASSVGDTSNEQFFGPGTRLTVL.

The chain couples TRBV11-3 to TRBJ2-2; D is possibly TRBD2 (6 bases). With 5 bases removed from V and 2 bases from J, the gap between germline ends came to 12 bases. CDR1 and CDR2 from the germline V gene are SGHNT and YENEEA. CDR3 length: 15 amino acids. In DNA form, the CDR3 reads TGTGCCAGCAGCCCCTCGCGGGAAAACACCGGGGAGCTGTTTTTT. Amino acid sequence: CASSPSRENTGELFF.

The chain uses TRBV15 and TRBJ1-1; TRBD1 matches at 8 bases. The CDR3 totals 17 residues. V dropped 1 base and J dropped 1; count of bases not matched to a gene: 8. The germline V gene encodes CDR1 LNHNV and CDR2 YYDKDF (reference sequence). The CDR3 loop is CATSRASDRARNTEAFF. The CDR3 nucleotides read TGTGCCACCAGCAGAGCCTCGGACAGGGCGAGGAACACTGAAGCTTTCTTT.

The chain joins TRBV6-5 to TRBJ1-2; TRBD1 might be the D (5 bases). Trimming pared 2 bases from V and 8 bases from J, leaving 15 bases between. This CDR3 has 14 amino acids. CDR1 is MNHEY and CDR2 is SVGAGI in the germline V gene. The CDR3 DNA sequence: TGTGCCAGCAGTTACCCAGGGTCTGTCAGAGGCTACACCTTC. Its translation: CASSYPGSVRGYTF.

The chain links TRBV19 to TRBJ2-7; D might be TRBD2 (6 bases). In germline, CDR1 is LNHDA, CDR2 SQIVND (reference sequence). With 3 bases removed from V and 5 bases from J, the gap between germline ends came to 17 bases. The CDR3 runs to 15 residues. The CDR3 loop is CASSIPAGGKDEQYF. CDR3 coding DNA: TGTGCCAGTAGTATCCCCGCGGGCGGGAAGGACGAGCAGTACTTC.